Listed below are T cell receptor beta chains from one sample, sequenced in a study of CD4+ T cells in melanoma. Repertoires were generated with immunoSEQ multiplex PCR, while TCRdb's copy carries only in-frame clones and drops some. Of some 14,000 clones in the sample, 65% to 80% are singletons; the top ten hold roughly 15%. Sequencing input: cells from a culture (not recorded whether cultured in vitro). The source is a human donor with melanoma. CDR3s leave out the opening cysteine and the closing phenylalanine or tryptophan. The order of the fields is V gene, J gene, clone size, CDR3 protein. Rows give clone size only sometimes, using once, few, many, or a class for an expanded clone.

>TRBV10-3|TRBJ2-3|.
AIQEGGTDTQY
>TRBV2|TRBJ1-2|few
ASRIDRDGYT
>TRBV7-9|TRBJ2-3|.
AINPMADTQY
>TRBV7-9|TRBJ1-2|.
ASSSNRVAGTNYGYT
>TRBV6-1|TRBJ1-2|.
ASSESRTALRGGYT
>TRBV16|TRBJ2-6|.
ASSHLGTGLSGANVLT
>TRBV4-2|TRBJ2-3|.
ASSLGAGVSTDTQY
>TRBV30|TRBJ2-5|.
AWSLGRRETQY
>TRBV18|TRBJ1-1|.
ASSLRQGSTEAF
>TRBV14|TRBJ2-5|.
ASSQGAQSQY
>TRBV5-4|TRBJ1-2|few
ASSSGLSGGSGYT
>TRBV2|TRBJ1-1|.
ASSEWQNTEAF
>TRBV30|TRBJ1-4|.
GGTGSNEKLF
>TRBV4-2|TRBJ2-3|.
ASSPGGTSTDTQY
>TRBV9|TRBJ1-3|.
ASSVEAGNTIY
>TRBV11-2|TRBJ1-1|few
ASSTDRVKVTEAF
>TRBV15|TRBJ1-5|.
ATSRDRGGLSPQH
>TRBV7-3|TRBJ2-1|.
ASSPKGIGGIEEQF
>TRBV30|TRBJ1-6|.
AWSVMYPSPLH
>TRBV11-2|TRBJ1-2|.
ASGEGLIYGYT
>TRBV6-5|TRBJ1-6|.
ASSYSRAGRSPLH
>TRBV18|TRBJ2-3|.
ASSQTPTDTQY
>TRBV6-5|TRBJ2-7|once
ASSRQGHEQY
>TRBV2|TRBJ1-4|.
ASSGSLGALNEKLF
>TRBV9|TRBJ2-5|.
ASSVATGGETQY
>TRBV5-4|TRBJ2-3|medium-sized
ASSRTSPDTQY
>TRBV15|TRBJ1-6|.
ATSRETTVPPHSPLH
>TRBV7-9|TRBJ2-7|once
ASSLDFYEQY
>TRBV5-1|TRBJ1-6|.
ASSWGDTGGSPLH
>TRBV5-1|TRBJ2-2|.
ASSLRPITGTGIDGELF
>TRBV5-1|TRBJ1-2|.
ASSLGTGLTGYT
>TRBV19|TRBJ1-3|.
ATGTAVSGNTIY
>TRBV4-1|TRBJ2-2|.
ASNTPRGSGELF
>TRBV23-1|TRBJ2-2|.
ASSHPRGSTNTGELF
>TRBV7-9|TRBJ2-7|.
ASSLMGGLRRPNTYEQY
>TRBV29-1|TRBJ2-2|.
SVTGLPTTGELF
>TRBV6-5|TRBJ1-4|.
ASSPREGSNEKLF
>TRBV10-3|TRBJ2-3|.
AISEYPDRTDTQY
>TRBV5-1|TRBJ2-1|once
ASSTQGSDNEQF
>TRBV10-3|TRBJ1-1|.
AISESQDLNTEAF
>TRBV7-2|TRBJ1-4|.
ASSLAQGARWKKLF
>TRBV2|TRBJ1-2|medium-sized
ASSALGQTGGYT
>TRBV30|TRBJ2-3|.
AWKVGRGYDTQY
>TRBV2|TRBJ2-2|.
ASIRDRTNTGELF